These 20 T cell receptor beta chains share one sample of origin, sequenced in a study of cytomegalovirus exposure and HLA in healthy donors. A multiplex PCR was run with 60 Vbeta primers and 13 Jbeta primers. Sequenced by immunoSEQ multiplex PCR; TCRdb stores in-frame clones only, minus some. The data show about 150,000 clones, with just under 65% seen just once and under 7.5% held by the top ten. The sample comprised PBMCs. The receptors come from an older woman in good health and CMV-seropositive.

This chain uses TRBV14 with TRBJ2-3; D remains unclear. V was clipped by 1 base and J by 7 bases, with 12 bases between them. The CDR3 covers 14 residues. Germline CDR1 is SGHDN and CDR2 is FVKESK. The CDR3 region has the DNA TGTGCCAGCAGCCAAGGGTCCTACGAAAATACGCAGTATTTT. This translates into CASSQGSYENTQYF. Variable domain in full (rest from reference TRBV14 and TRBJ2-3): EAGVTQFPSHSVIEKGQTVTLRCDPISGHDNLYWYRRVMGKEIKFLLHFVKESKQDESGMPNNRFLAERTGGTYSTLKVQPAELEDSGVYFCASSQGSYENTQYFGPGTRLTVL.

The chain employs TRBV7-2 and TRBJ2-5; 11 nucleotides line up with TRBD2. This CDR3 spans 17 amino acids. Germline loops: CDR1 SGHTA, CDR2 FQGNSA. Trimming took 6 bases from V and 6 from J; bases not matched to a gene: 15. The CDR3 sequence: CASSSNGLAGGRKTQYF. The CDR3 region has the DNA TGTGCCAGCAGTTCTAATGGATTAGCGGGAGGGCGAAAGACCCAGTACTTC.

The chain combines TRBV15 with TRBJ2-2, with a possible D match to TRBD2 (5 bases). The CDR3 has 13 residues. V lost 5 bases and J lost 10, with 14 bases in between. Germline V lookup: CDR1 LNHNV, CDR2 YYDKDF (reference sequence). The chain's CDR3 is CATSVGLIPELFF. Written as DNA, the CDR3 is TGTGCCACCAGCGTAGGACTCATCCCGGAGCTGTTTTTT.

This clone was detected a few times. This chain joins TRBV7-2 and TRBJ2-3; D gene ambiguous. The CDR3 sequence is 14 residues long. V shed 3 bases and J shed 5 bases, with 12 bases lying between them. The germline gives CDR1 SGHTA, CDR2 FQGNSA. CDR3 DNA sequence: TGTGCCAGCAGCTTGGTAGTAACTAAAGATACGCAGTATTTT. Amino acid sequence: CASSLVVTKDTQYF.

This chain connects TRBV6-5 to TRBJ2-2; 7 bases map to TRBD2. The CDR3 runs to 14 residues. V dropped 7 bases and J dropped 5; count of bases not matched to a gene: 7. Germline V CDR1 and CDR2: MNHEY, SVGAGI. CDR3 loop: CASKAGVGTGELFF. DNA of the CDR3: TGTGCCAGCAAGGCGGGAGTAGGGACCGGGGAGCTGTTTTTT.

The chain recombines TRBV5-4 with TRBJ2-2; 7 nucleotides agree with TRBD2. CDR1 and CDR2 (germline): SGHNT, YYREEE (reference sequence). The CDR3 loop spans 14 amino acids. With 8 bases clipped from V and 7 bases from J, the junction kept 11 bases outside the gene matches. The chain's CDR3 is CASRSGASGGELFF. The CDR3 region has the DNA TGTGCCAGTCGCAGCGGGGCCTCTGGCGGGGAGCTGTTTTTT. Full variable domain (missing parts from reference TRBV5-4 and TRBJ2-2): ETGVTQSPTHLIKTRGQQVTLRCSSQSGHNTVSWYQQALGQGPQFIFQYYREEENGRGNFPPRFSGLQFPNYSSELNVNALELDDSALYLCASRSGASGGELFFGEGSRLTVL.

The rearrangement joins TRBV2 to TRBJ2-2, with TRBD2 matching over 11 bases. CDR3 length equals 15 residues. V was pared by 6 bases and J by 4 bases, with 4 bases of the junction left unmatched. Germline loops: CDR1 SNHLY, CDR2 FYNNEI. CDR3 loop: CASRRTSGFTGELFF. The CDR3 DNA sequence: TGTGCCAGCAGAAGGACTAGCGGGTTCACCGGGGAGCTGTTTTTT.

The table lists this clone with a count of one. The J gene is TRBJ2-3, the V gene TRBV18, with 9 bases lining up with TRBD1. The V and J ends lost 0 bases and 7 bases, in that order; junction bases with no gene match: 5. Germline CDR1 reads KGHSH; CDR2 reads LQKENI. This CDR3 comprises 15 residues. CDR3 loop: CASSPPGQGGYTQYF. CDR3 coding DNA: TGTGCCAGCTCACCACCGGGACAGGGAGGTTATACGCAGTATTTT.

This clone was seen just once. The genes are TRBV7-9 and TRBJ1-2; 8 nucleotides align to TRBD1. CDR1 and CDR2 (germline): SEHNR, FQNEAQ (reference sequence). CDR3 length equals 16 residues. With V trimmed by 2 bases and J by 5 bases, 10 bases remained unmatched. Here the CDR3 reads CASSLSQGARVYGYTF. For the CDR3, the DNA is TGTGCCAGCAGCTTAAGTCAGGGGGCGCGAGTGTATGGCTACACCTTC.

This clone was seen just once. The gene calls are TRBV25-1 and TRBJ2-7, with TRBD2 matching over 8 bases. V was pared by 2 bases and J by 2 bases, with 5 bases of the junction left unmatched. Germline loops: CDR1 MGHDK, CDR2 SYGVNS. The CDR3 covers 15 residues. The CDR3 sequence is CASSELSGNPYEQYF. CDR3 in DNA: TGTGCCAGCAGTGAACTTAGCGGGAACCCCTACGAGCAGTACTTC.

J is TRBJ2-1 and V is TRBV18, with D possibly TRBD1 on 6 matching bases. The germline V and J ends were trimmed by 2 bases and 8 bases, with 19 bases remaining between them. Germline V gene lookup returns CDR1 KGHSH and CDR2 LQKENI. The length of the CDR3 is 16 residues. CDR3 sequence reads: CASSPSSFRGVDEQFF. As DNA, the CDR3 is TGTGCCAGCTCACCATCCAGCTTCAGGGGAGTCGATGAGCAGTTCTTC.

J is TRBJ2-1 and V is TRBV30; 13 nucleotides line up with TRBD2. Looked up from germline, CDR1 is GTSNPN and CDR2 is SVGIG (reference sequence). The CDR3 consists of 14 residues. The trim removed 5 bases at V and 9 bases at J, leaving 7 bases unmatched. The CDR3 reads CAWARTSGSGEQFF. The CDR3 coding sequence is TGTGCCTGGGCCCGGACTAGCGGGAGCGGTGAGCAGTTCTTC.

The rearrangement links TRBV27 to TRBJ2-3, with D perhaps TRBD2 (6 bases). V was cut by 6 bases and J by 8 bases, with 18 bases left in between. The CDR3 length is 14 residues. CDR1 is MNHEY, CDR2 SMNVEV, per germline (reference sequence). CDR3 residues: CASSLREAGGTQYF. CDR3 DNA sequence: TGTGCCAGCAGCCTGAGGGAGGCAGGAGGTACGCAGTATTTT.

The chain links TRBV19 to TRBJ2-3, with D unclear. The V gene's germline CDR1 is LNHDA and CDR2 SQIVND (reference sequence). The CDR3 runs to 12 residues. Trimming removed 1 base at V and 5 bases at J, with 4 bases between. CDR3 protein: CASSIVGDTQYF. As DNA, the CDR3 is TGTGCCAGTAGTATAGTCGGAGATACGCAGTATTTT.

The chain uses TRBV5-1 and TRBJ2-3, with D possibly matching TRBD1 (6 bases). The ends were cut back, 0 bases at V and 5 bases at J, with 13 bases in the middle. Germline CDR1 and CDR2: SGHRS and YFSETQ. The CDR3 extends over 15 amino acids. DNA of the CDR3: TGCGCCAGCAGCTTGGGGCTAGTAGGGGGAGATACGCAGTATTTT. Translating gives CASSLGLVGGDTQYF.

Only one count was recorded for this clone. The V gene is TRBV11-2, the J gene TRBJ2-5; TRBD1 agrees at 9 bases. V lost 1 base and J lost 4; bases outside the gene matches: 1. In germline, CDR1 is SGHAT, CDR2 FQNNGV. The CDR3 loop spans 14 amino acids. CDR3 protein: CASSLADRGETQYF. DNA for the CDR3: TGTGCCAGCAGCTTAGCGGACAGGGGAGAGACCCAGTACTTC.

CDR3 DNA sequence: TGTGCCAGCAGCTTGGCAACAGGGGCCCACACCGGGGAGCTGTTTTTT. Its protein product is CASSLATGAHTGELFF. The rearrangement links TRBV5-8 to TRBJ2-2; TRBD1 matches at 7 bases. The CDR3 covers 16 residues. CDR1 and CDR2 from the germline V gene are SGHTS and YDEGEE. The V and J ends lost 0 bases and 3 bases, in that order; junction bases with no gene match: 5.

The CDR3 spells CASSSPPDRVLYEQYF. The CDR3, as DNA: TGTGCCAGCAGCTCACCTCCTGACAGGGTTTTATACGAGCAGTACTTC. The chain recombines TRBV11-3 with TRBJ2-7, with 7 bases matching TRBD1. The junction had 13 bases not matched to a gene; V was cut back by 4 bases and J by 4 bases. Germline V gene data show CDR1 as SGHNT and CDR2 as YENEEA. This CDR3 is built from 16 residues.

CDR3 in amino acids: CAGGTGFDYGYTF. CDR3 sequence (DNA): TGTGCGGGCGGGACAGGGTTTGACTATGGCTACACCTTC. The V gene is TRBV6-6, the J gene TRBJ1-2; 9 bases align to TRBD1. The CDR3 length is 13 residues. CDR1 and CDR2 from the germline V gene are MNHNY and SVGAGI (reference sequence).

The chain joins TRBV9 to TRBJ1-1; 10 nucleotides line up with TRBD1. CDR3 length: 16 amino acids. CDR1 and CDR2 (germline): SGDLS, YYNGEE. J lost 3 bases, V lost 3 bases, and 8 bases had no gene match. The CDR3 region is CASSGFKDRGHTEAFF. The CDR3 DNA is TGTGCCAGCAGCGGGTTCAAAGACAGGGGGCACACTGAAGCTTTCTTT.